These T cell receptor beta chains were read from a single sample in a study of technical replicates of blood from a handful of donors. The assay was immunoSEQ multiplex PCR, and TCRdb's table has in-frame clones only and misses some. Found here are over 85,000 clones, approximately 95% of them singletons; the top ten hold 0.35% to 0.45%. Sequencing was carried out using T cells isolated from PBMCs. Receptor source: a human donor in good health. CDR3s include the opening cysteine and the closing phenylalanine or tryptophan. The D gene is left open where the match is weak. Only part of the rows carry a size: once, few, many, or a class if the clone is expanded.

CDR3aa: CSVDRDINNEQFF; CDR3nt: TGCAGCGTTGATCGGGACATTAACAATGAGCAGTTCTTC; abundance: .; j_gene: TRBJ2-1; v_gene: TRBV29-1; d_gene: .
CDR3aa: CASSQDRGEQFF; CDR3nt: TGCGCCAGCAGCCAAGATAGGGGGGAGCAGTTCTTC; abundance: .; j_gene: TRBJ2-1; v_gene: TRBV4-1; d_gene: .
CDR3aa: CASGQGGRSYNEQFF; CDR3nt: TGTGCCTCCGGGCAGGGGGGCCGTTCCTACAATGAGCAGTTCTTC; abundance: .; j_gene: TRBJ2-1; v_gene: TRBV6-1; d_gene: .
CDR3aa: CASSYSPVGNTEAFF; CDR3nt: TGTGCCAGCAGTTACTCCCCCGTCGGGAACACTGAAGCTTTCTTT; abundance: .; j_gene: TRBJ1-1; v_gene: TRBV6-5; d_gene: .
CDR3aa: CASRRTGVRAKNIQYF; CDR3nt: TGTGCCAGTAGGAGGACAGGGGTACGGGCCAAAAACATTCAGTACTTC; abundance: .; j_gene: TRBJ2-4; v_gene: TRBV19; d_gene: TRBD1
CDR3aa: CASSRTDRNYGYTF; CDR3nt: TGTGCCAGCAGCCGCACGGACAGAAACTATGGCTACACCTTC; abundance: .; j_gene: TRBJ1-2; v_gene: TRBV5-4; d_gene: .
CDR3aa: CASSAQGNNQPQHF; CDR3nt: TGTGCCAGCAGCGCTCAGGGGAACAATCAGCCCCAGCATTTT; abundance: .; j_gene: TRBJ1-5; v_gene: TRBV7-9; d_gene: .
CDR3aa: CASTILEDINTEAFF; CDR3nt: TGTGCCAGCACCATTTTAGAGGACATAAACACTGAAGCTTTCTTT; abundance: once; j_gene: TRBJ1-1; v_gene: TRBV11-2; d_gene: .
CDR3aa: CASSLGAGGGVYEQYF; CDR3nt: TGTGCCAGCAGTTTAGGAGCGGGAGGCGGTGTCTACGAGCAGTACTTC; abundance: .; j_gene: TRBJ2-7; v_gene: TRBV6-5; d_gene: TRBD2
CDR3aa: CASSPGGRVSYEQYF; CDR3nt: TGCGCCAGCAGTCCAGGGGGCAGAGTGTCCTACGAGCAGTACTTC; abundance: .; j_gene: TRBJ2-7; v_gene: TRBV5-1; d_gene: TRBD1
CDR3aa: CASSYALAGISGELFF; CDR3nt: TGTGCCAGCAGTTACGCACTAGCGGGAATCTCCGGGGAGCTGTTTTTT; abundance: .; j_gene: TRBJ2-2; v_gene: TRBV6-5; d_gene: TRBD2
CDR3aa: CASSIAGEGTQYF; CDR3nt: TGTGCCAGCAGCATAGCGGGGGAAGGGACCCAGTACTTC; abundance: .; j_gene: TRBJ2-5; v_gene: TRBV2; d_gene: TRBD2
CDR3aa: CASSLTSSEQFF; CDR3nt: TGTGCCAGCAGCCTTACTAGCTCGGAGCAGTTCTTC; abundance: .; j_gene: TRBJ2-1; v_gene: TRBV4-2; d_gene: .
CDR3aa: CASTRDQGLVGTGELFF; CDR3nt: TGTGCCAGCACCCGGGACCAGGGGTTGGTAGGCACCGGGGAGCTGTTTTTT; abundance: .; j_gene: TRBJ2-2; v_gene: TRBV9; d_gene: .
CDR3aa: CASSPLGTSGANVLTF; CDR3nt: TGTGCCAGCTCACCTCTCGGGACTTCTGGGGCCAACGTCCTGACTTTC; abundance: once; j_gene: TRBJ2-6; v_gene: TRBV18; d_gene: .
CDR3aa: CASSLTSGEVYEQYF; CDR3nt: TGTGCCAGCAGCTTAACTAGCGGGGAGGTCTACGAGCAGTACTTC; abundance: once; j_gene: TRBJ2-7; v_gene: TRBV7-3; d_gene: TRBD2
CDR3aa: CASSVGQGHPTDTQYF; CDR3nt: TGTGCCAGCAGTGTAGGACAGGGCCACCCCACAGATACGCAGTATTTT; abundance: .; j_gene: TRBJ2-3; v_gene: TRBV6-1; d_gene: TRBD1
CDR3aa: CASSQRSSGSDTQYF; CDR3nt: TGTGCCAGCAGCCAACGGTCTAGCGGTTCTGATACGCAGTATTTT; abundance: .; j_gene: TRBJ2-3; v_gene: TRBV4-2; d_gene: TRBD2
CDR3aa: CASREWGRGHKETQYF; CDR3nt: TGTGCCAGCAGGGAATGGGGAAGGGGGCACAAAGAGACCCAGTACTTC; abundance: .; j_gene: TRBJ2-5; v_gene: TRBV11-2; d_gene: TRBD1
CDR3aa: CASSFAGDTDTQYF; CDR3nt: TGTGCCAGCAGCTTCGCGGGGGACACAGATACGCAGTATTTT; abundance: .; j_gene: TRBJ2-3; v_gene: TRBV5-4; d_gene: TRBD2
CDR3aa: CASSLGLAGGTGELFF; CDR3nt: TGTGCCAGCAGCCTGGGACTAGCGGGAGGTACCGGGGAGCTGTTTTTT; abundance: .; j_gene: TRBJ2-2; v_gene: TRBV7-2; d_gene: TRBD2
CDR3aa: CASSMGGENEQFF; CDR3nt: TGTGCCAGCAGTATGGGGGGGGAGAATGAGCAGTTCTTC; abundance: .; j_gene: TRBJ2-1; v_gene: TRBV28; d_gene: TRBD2
CDR3aa: CASRWDREVGSQYF; CDR3nt: TGTGCCAGCAGGTGGGACAGGGAGGTCGGATCGCAGTATTTT; abundance: .; j_gene: TRBJ2-3; v_gene: TRBV28; d_gene: TRBD1
CDR3aa: CACGLAGGGSYEQYF; CDR3nt: TGTGCCTGTGGACTAGCGGGAGGGGGGTCCTACGAGCAGTACTTC; abundance: .; j_gene: TRBJ2-7; v_gene: TRBV30; d_gene: TRBD2
CDR3aa: CASSMAGGHNEQFF; CDR3nt: TGTGCCAGTAGTATGGCAGGGGGCCATAATGAGCAGTTCTTC; abundance: .; j_gene: TRBJ2-1; v_gene: TRBV19; d_gene: TRBD1
CDR3aa: CASSSQREGRTGELFF; CDR3nt: TGTGCCAGCAGCTCGCAGCGGGAGGGCAGGACCGGGGAGCTGTTTTTT; abundance: once; j_gene: TRBJ2-2; v_gene: TRBV7-3; d_gene: TRBD2
CDR3aa: CASSGFRDRVGGYTF; CDR3nt: TGTGCCAGCAGTGGCTTCCGGGACAGGGTGGGTGGCTACACCTTC; abundance: .; j_gene: TRBJ1-2; v_gene: TRBV6-1; d_gene: TRBD1
CDR3aa: CASSVTGGRSETQYF; CDR3nt: TGTGCCAGCAGCGTAACGGGCGGGAGGAGTGAGACCCAGTACTTC; abundance: .; j_gene: TRBJ2-5; v_gene: TRBV9; d_gene: TRBD2
CDR3aa: CASSSWEDPYEQYF; CDR3nt: TGTGCCAGCAGCTCGTGGGAGGACCCCTACGAGCAGTACTTC; abundance: once; j_gene: TRBJ2-7; v_gene: TRBV5-6; d_gene: .
CDR3aa: CASSRDRGNQPQHF; CDR3nt: TGTGCCAGCAGCCGGGACAGGGGGAATCAGCCCCAGCATTTT; abundance: .; j_gene: TRBJ1-5; v_gene: TRBV7-2; d_gene: TRBD1
CDR3aa: CAWGTGSGGYTF; CDR3nt: TGTGCCTGGGGGACAGGCTCTGGTGGCTACACCTTC; abundance: .; j_gene: TRBJ1-2; v_gene: TRBV30; d_gene: TRBD1
CDR3aa: CAISPTGGGGGYTF; CDR3nt: TGTGCCATCAGCCCGACAGGGGGCGGGGGTGGCTACACCTTC; abundance: .; j_gene: TRBJ1-2; v_gene: TRBV10-3; d_gene: TRBD1
CDR3aa: CATSRTGESGNTIYF; CDR3nt: TGTGCCACCAGCAGGACAGGGGAGTCTGGAAACACCATATATTTT; abundance: once; j_gene: TRBJ1-3; v_gene: TRBV15; d_gene: TRBD1
CDR3aa: CASSLAGTDTQYF; CDR3nt: TGTGCCAGCAGCTTAGCGGGAACTGATACGCAGTATTTT; abundance: .; j_gene: TRBJ2-3; v_gene: TRBV11-3; d_gene: .
CDR3aa: CASSLMGGTEAFF; CDR3nt: TGTGCCAGCAGTTTAATGGGAGGGACTGAAGCTTTCTTT; abundance: .; j_gene: TRBJ1-1; v_gene: TRBV27; d_gene: .
CDR3aa: CASSERVGNQPQHF; CDR3nt: TGTGCCAGCAGTGAACGAGTGGGCAATCAGCCCCAGCATTTT; abundance: .; j_gene: TRBJ1-5; v_gene: TRBV25-1; d_gene: .